The 32 T cell receptor beta chains given below trace back to one sample, sequenced in a study of glioma-infiltrating T cells. Using RNA template, CDR3s of TCR alpha and beta were amplified with iRepertoire arm-PCR. TCRdb itself ran the multiplex PCR reads through MiXCR, one entry per CDR3 protein. The sample lists 90,000 to 100,000 distinct CDR3 sequences, 40% occurring once. Sequencing was carried out using glioma tissue, nonneoplastic brain tissue, or PBMCs (not recorded which). These receptors came from a human donor with low-grade glioma or glioblastoma, undergoing nonglioma brain surgery, or in good health (not recorded which).

Comments on this clonotype: At one of its ends the junction is not consistent with the germline gene, which may arise from a read error. This chain links TRBV19 with TRBJ1-5; D unresolved. The CDR3 runs 12 residues. Germline V CDR1 and CDR2: LNHDA, SQIVND (reference sequence). The CDR3 loop is CASSQGYQPRHF. The CDR3, as DNA: TGTGCCAGTAGTCAAGGATATCAGCCCCGGCATTTT.

This clonotype showed up just once. The V gene is TRBV5-1, the J gene TRBJ2-3, with D perhaps TRBD2 (5 bases). CDR1 SGHRS and CDR2 YFSETQ come from the germline V gene. This CDR3 contains 19 residues. The V end lost 3 bases, the J end lost 4 bases, and 27 bases lay between the germline ends. The CDR3 DNA is TGCGCCAGCAGCTCAATGACCAGGAAAAGGTTTGAGCGGCCAGATACGCAGTATTTT. This codes for CASSSMTRKRFERPDTQYF. The full variable domain, rest sourced from reference TRBV5-1 and TRBJ2-3, is KAGVTQTPRYLIKTRGQQVTLSCSPISGHRSVSWYQQTPGQGLQFLFEYFSETQRNKGNFPGRFSGRQFSNSRSEMNVSTLELGDSALYLCASSSMTRKRFERPDTQYFGPGTRLTVL.

This sequence joins TRBV9 and TRBJ2-6; D is unresolved. The germline V gene encodes CDR1 SGDLS and CDR2 YYNGEE. This CDR3 is built from 17 residues. V lost 7 bases, J lost 0 bases, and 17 bases lay in between. The CDR3 region is CASGRFGRTSGANVLTF. In DNA form, the CDR3 reads TGTGCCAGCGGAAGGTTTGGGCGTACCTCTGGGGCCAACGTCCTGACTTTC. Together with reference TRBV9 and TRBJ2-6, the CDR3 gives the full variable domain: DSGVTQTPKHLITATGQRVTLRCSPRSGDLSVYWYQQSLDQGLQFLIQYYNGEERAKGNILERFSAQQFPDLHSELNLSSLELGDSALYFCASGRFGRTSGANVLTFGAGSRLTVL.

Concerning this clonotype: A read error may produce the germline difference seen at one junction end. The rearrangement joins TRBV20-1 to TRBJ1-1; no clear D gene. CDR3 length: 13 residues. Germline CDR1 is DFQATT and CDR2 is SNEGSKA (reference sequence). CDR3 protein: CSARGQQGRKAFF. CDR3 nucleotide sequence: TGCAGTGCCAGAGGTCAACAAGGCAGAAAAGCTTTCTTT.

The chain combines TRBV6-5 with TRBJ2-2, with 14 bases lining up with TRBD2. The germline CDR1 and CDR2 sequences are MNHEY and SVGAGI. Trimming removed 5 bases from V and 5 bases from J; junction bases left unmatched: 7. This CDR3 is built from 17 residues. The CDR3 nucleotides read TGTGCCAGCAGTCTAGGACTAGCGGGGGGCTTGACCGGGGAGCTGTTTTTT. Translating gives CASSLGLAGGLTGELFF.

A remark on this clonotype: A read error is likely, as this CDR3 ends without the conserved phenylalanine or tryptophan. It is unclear where the CDR3 begins or ends on the DNA, so no DNA is shown, and the CDR3 is as TCRdb lists it. This rearrangement joins TRBV20-1 to TRBJ1-1; the tabulated D call, TRBD1, remains unverified against the DNA. CDR1 and CDR2 from the germline V gene are DFQATT and SNEGSKA (reference sequence). Including both end residues, the CDR3 is 14 amino acids long. The CDR3 sequence is CSAADRGRNTEALS.

By share of the sample, this clonotype is medium-sized (0.01 to 0.1%). This chain links TRBV7-2 with TRBJ2-3; perhaps TRBD2 as D (6 bases). This CDR3 spans 15 amino acids. Per germline, CDR1 SGHTA and CDR2 FQGNSA. V shed 2 bases and J shed 7 bases, with 16 bases lying between them. CDR3 nucleotides: TGTGCCAGCAGCTTATCACGAACGGGAGTAAATACGCAGTATTTT. Translated: CASSLSRTGVNTQYF.

Worth noting for this clonotype: Possible read error: a much larger clone is one base away. V is TRBV5-4 and J is TRBJ2-7, with D maybe TRBD2 (5 bases). This CDR3 has 14 residues. Trimming took off 4 bases at V and 6 bases at J, with 17 bases between the two ends. Germline V gives CDR1 SGHNT, CDR2 YYREEE (reference sequence). CDR3: CASSVTGKGPEQYF. The CDR3 DNA reads as TGTGCCAGCAGCGTGACCGGGAAAGGGCCCGAGCAGTACTTC.

Many counts were recorded for this clonotype. The chain joins TRBV2 to TRBJ2-1; TRBD2 agrees at 7 bases. The CDR3 extends over 14 amino acids. The germline CDR1 and CDR2 sequences are SNHLY and FYNNEI. The V and J ends lost 8 bases and 8 bases, in that order; junction bases with no gene match: 12. CDR3 sequence (DNA): TGTGCCAGCCGCCGGGGGGAGGTTATCGATGAGCAGTTCTTC. It yields the protein CASRRGEVIDEQFF.

This clonotype was counted ten times or more. The chain recombines TRBV28 with TRBJ2-3; 10 bases map to TRBD1. Germline CDR1 MDHEN, CDR2 SYDVKM. The CDR3 is made up of 16 amino acids. V shed 5 bases, J shed 5 bases, and the junction held 10 bases outside the gene matches. The CDR3 bases are TGTGCCAGCAGTACGAATCCGGGACAGGGGATAGATACGCAGTATTTT. This encodes CASSTNPGQGIDTQYF.

This clonotype was seen at least ten times. The chain uses TRBV12-3 or TRBV12-4 and TRBJ2-3; 9 bases line up with TRBD2. There are 15 residues in the CDR3. Losses at the gene ends were 1 base for V and 5 bases for J; bases not matched to a gene: 4. Here the CDR3 DNA reads TGTGCCAGCAGTTTAGGCGGGGGGGCCGGAGATACGCAGTATTTT. Translation gives CASSLGGGAGDTQYF.

This clonotype was seen many times. CDR3 sequence reads: CASSFYTGGYTEAFF. The CDR3 DNA reads TGCGCCAGCAGCTTCTATACAGGGGGCTACACTGAAGCTTTCTTT. The chain joins TRBV5-1 to TRBJ1-1; 9 bases align to TRBD1. This CDR3 spans 15 amino acids. V shed 2 bases, J shed 3 bases, and the junction held 5 bases outside the gene matches. Per germline, CDR1 SGHRS and CDR2 YFSETQ.

A remark on this clonotype: Given a much more abundant clone one base away, this may be a read error. The chain uses TRBV7-2 and TRBJ2-7; D may be TRBD2 (5 bases). Per germline, CDR1 SGHTA and CDR2 FQGNSA. Trimming removed 6 bases at V and 0 bases at J, with 6 bases between. The CDR3 consists of 12 residues. CDR3 residues: CASRGSSYEQYF. CDR3 nucleotides: TGTGCCAGCAGAGGGAGCTCCTACGAGCAGTACTTC.

The sample holds a few counts of this clonotype. This rearrangement joins TRBV5-6 to TRBJ2-3; the match to TRBD2 covers 11 bases. V lost 4 bases to trimming and J lost 5 bases; unmatched junction nucleotides: 15. The CDR3 loop spans 18 amino acids. The germline gives CDR1 SGHDT, CDR2 YYEEEE. CDR3 loop: CASSAYRVAGGPRDTQYF. CDR3 nucleotides: TGTGCCAGCAGCGCCTATAGGGTAGCGGGAGGGCCCAGAGATACGCAGTATTTT.

This clonotype was counted many times. The chain links TRBV6-1 to TRBJ2-1; 12 bases match TRBD2. Germline V gene data show CDR1 as MNHNS and CDR2 as SASEGT. V trimming: 5 bases; J trimming: 16 bases; junction bases outside the gene matches: 6. This CDR3 comprises 12 residues. CDR3 coding DNA: TGTGCCAGCAGTCAGACTAGCGGGAGAGAATTCTTC. It yields the protein CASSQTSGREFF.

This clonotype was observed once. Possible read error: a much larger clone is one base away. Given the absence of the conserved phenylalanine or tryptophan at the CDR3 end, a read error is likely. The chain carries TRBV3-1 and TRBJ2-3, with 8 bases aligning to TRBD1. V gave up 8 bases and J gave up 2 bases; unmatched junction bases: 9. Germline values: CDR1 LGHDT, CDR2 YNNKEL (reference sequence). This CDR3 region has 15 residues. The CDR3 is CASSPRDRYTDTQYS. In DNA, the CDR3 is TGTGCCAGCTCACCCCGGGACAGGTACACAGATACGCAGTATTCT.

This clonotype appeared many times. The rearrangement joins TRBV5-1 to TRBJ2-1; D unclear. This CDR3 spans 13 amino acids. Deletions cut 3 bases from V and 8 bases from J, with 12 bases between. In germline, CDR1 is SGHRS, CDR2 YFSETQ. As DNA, the CDR3 is TGCGCCAGCAGCTCTGGGCGGACCGATGAGCAGTTCTTC. Encoded protein: CASSSGRTDEQFF.

Notes on this clonotype: Compared with germline, one end of the junction differs, possibly owing to a read error. The rearrangement links TRBV20-1 to TRBJ1-4, with D unclear. The CDR3 sequence is 15 residues long. The germline V gene has CDR1 DFQATT and CDR2 SNEGSKA (reference sequence). CDR3 in DNA: TGCAGTGCTAGATCTGTCGAATCAACTAATGAAGAACTGTTCTTT. Encoded protein: CSARSVESTNEELFF.

Regarding this clonotype: A clone one base away is much larger, so this may be a read error. The gene calls are TRBV3-1 and TRBJ2-2, with TRBD1 matching 9 bases. The CDR3 contains 15 residues. Germline V gene data show CDR1 as LGHDT and CDR2 as YNNKEL (reference sequence). With 2 bases clipped from V and 4 bases from J, the junction kept 2 bases outside the gene matches. Here the CDR3 reads CASSQTGGSTGELFF. The DNA for the CDR3 is TGTGCCAGCAGCCAAACAGGGGGCAGCACCGGGGAGCTGTTTTTT.

This clonotype showed up many times. The junction does not match germline at one end; this may be a read error. The V call is TRBV20-1, the J call TRBJ2-7; D perhaps matches TRBD1 (5 bases). CDR3 length equals 15 residues. CDR1 is DFQATT and CDR2 is SNEGSKA in the germline V gene (reference sequence). CDR3 in amino acids: CSARDWGSPTYEQYF. The CDR3, as DNA: TGCAGTGCGAGAGATTGGGGCAGCCCTACTTACGAGCAGTACTTC.

This clonotype showed up many times. The chain is built from TRBV5-5 and TRBJ1-6; D remains ambiguous. The V end lost 0 bases, the J end lost 7 bases, and 14 bases lay between the germline ends. The CDR3 is 16 residues long. Germline lookup yields CDR1 SGHKS and CDR2 YYEKEE (reference sequence). CDR3 coding DNA: TGTGCCAGCAGCTTGGGTTCGGCAGGCCCAAATTCACCCCTCCACTTT. It codes for CASSLGSAGPNSPLHF.

This clonotype was counted ten times or more. The V gene is TRBV6-2 or TRBV6-3, the J gene TRBJ2-3; D tentatively fits TRBD1 or TRBD2 (5 bases each). The CDR3 spans 17 residues. The germline gives CDR1 MNHEY, CDR2 SVGEGT. Trimming pared 8 bases from V and 1 base from J, leaving 22 bases between. The CDR3 protein is CASSLSAGAYRTDTQYF. CDR3 nucleotide sequence: TGTGCCAGCTCCCTATCTGCCGGGGCCTACCGCACAGATACGCAGTATTTT.

Ten or more counts support this clonotype. The chain recombines TRBV7-8 with TRBJ1-1, with D unresolved. The CDR3 contains 14 residues. Germline V lookup: CDR1 SGHVS, CDR2 FQNEAQ. Trimming pared 2 bases from V and 1 base from J, leaving 8 bases between. CDR3 region: CASSLPGSNTEAFF. The CDR3 coding sequence is TGTGCCAGCAGCTTACCAGGATCGAACACTGAAGCTTTCTTT. The full variable domain, rest sourced from reference TRBV7-8 and TRBJ1-1, is GAGVSQSPRYKVAKRGQDVALRCDPISGHVSLFWYQQALGQGPEFLTYFQNEAQLDKSGLPSDRFFAERPEGSVSTLKIQRTQQEDSAVYLCASSLPGSNTEAFFGQGTRLTVV.

The rearrangement links TRBV28 to TRBJ1-2, with 8 bases lining up with TRBD1. The CDR3 is made up of 15 amino acids. V dropped 7 bases and J dropped 0; count of bases not matched to a gene: 7. Looked up from germline, CDR1 is MDHEN and CDR2 is SYDVKM. CDR3 residues: CASIFGTGANYGYTF. In nucleotides, the CDR3 is TGTGCCAGCATTTTTGGGACAGGTGCTAACTATGGCTACACCTTC.

As regards this clonotype: A much larger clone differs from this one at a single base, so this may be a read error. The V gene is TRBV12-3 or TRBV12-4, the J gene TRBJ2-3; TRBD1 aligns across 11 bases. CDR3 size: 16 residues. J gave up 5 bases and V 5 bases, and 9 bases lay outside the gene matches. Written as DNA, the CDR3 is TGTGCCAGCAGTCTTGGACAGGGGGCCGGCATAGATACGCAGTATTTT. Its protein is CASSLGQGAGIDTQYF.

Comments on this clonotype: A much larger clone lies a single base off, so this may be a read error. The CDR3 DNA reads TGTGCCAGCAGCTTGGAATCCTTCAGTCGCTCCTACAATGAGCAGTTCTTC. Its protein is CASSLESFSRSYNEQFF. The V call is TRBV5-4, the J call TRBJ2-1; D gene unclear. Germline CDR1 reads SGHNT; CDR2 reads YYREEE (reference sequence). V lost 0 bases to trimming and J lost 0 bases, with 13 bases between them. This CDR3 contains 17 residues. Supplemented by reference TRBV5-4 and TRBJ2-1, the full variable domain reads ETGVTQSPTHLIKTRGQQVTLRCSSQSGHNTVSWYQQALGQGPQFIFQYYREEENGRGNFPPRFSGLQFPNYSSELNVNALELDDSALYLCASSLESFSRSYNEQFFGPGTRLTVL.

This clonotype was counted many times. This may be a read error: a much more frequent sequence differs by one nucleotide. V usage is TRBV6-1 and J usage is TRBJ2-5; D is unresolved. Looked up from germline, CDR1 is MNHNS and CDR2 is SASEGT. The CDR3 extends over 11 amino acids. The CDR3 sequence: CASLDQEAQYF. CDR3 nucleotide sequence: TGTGCCAGCTTAGACCAAGAGGCCCAGTACTTC.

This clonotype was counted ten times or more. The rearrangement uses TRBV11-2 and TRBJ1-1; D gene unclear. From germline, CDR1 is SGHAT and CDR2 FQNNGV. Trimming cost V 3 bases and J 0 bases, with 11 bases left between them. The CDR3 loop spans 15 amino acids. The CDR3 nucleotides read TGTGCCAGCAGCTTCGAGGTGGGAATGAACACTGAAGCTTTCTTT. Amino acids: CASSFEVGMNTEAFF.

In its sample, this clonotype was seen once. This may be a read error, as it is one base from a much larger clone. The chain has TRBV5-4 and TRBJ2-3, with D tentatively TRBD2 (6 bases). CDR1 is SGHNT and CDR2 is YYREEE in the germline V gene (reference sequence). The CDR3 runs 15 residues. Trimming took 4 bases from V and 0 from J, leaving 12 bases between them. CDR3 coding DNA: TGTGCCAGCAGCCCCTGGGGGGAAAGCACAGATACGCAGTATTTT. Amino acid sequence: CASSPWGESTDTQYF.

In this sample, this clonotype is medium-sized (0.01 to 0.1%). The V gene is TRBV6-1, the J gene TRBJ1-1; possibly TRBD1 for D (5 bases). V was shortened by 6 bases and J by 4 bases, with 9 bases between the two germline ends. Germline V CDR1 and CDR2: MNHNS, SASEGT. The CDR3 contains 12 residues. CDR3 nucleotide sequence: TGTGCCAGCAGCAGGGACTTCACTGAAGCTTTCTTT. It yields the protein CASSRDFTEAFF.

This clonotype has just a few counts. The chain links TRBV29-1 to TRBJ2-5, with D possibly called TRBD1 or TRBD2 (7 bases each). This CDR3 spans 15 amino acids. V lost 4 bases and J lost 3, with 18 bases in between. The germline gives CDR1 SQVTM, CDR2 ANQGSEA. CDR3 region: CSVGGGQRPEETQYF. The CDR3, as DNA: TGCAGCGTTGGGGGGGGACAGCGACCAGAAGAGACCCAGTACTTC.

The V gene is TRBV27, the J gene TRBJ1-5, with D possibly TRBD1 on 6 matching bases. This CDR3 is built from 14 residues. The germline V gene encodes CDR1 MNHEY and CDR2 SMNVEV (reference sequence). Deletions cut 4 bases from V and 8 bases from J, with 15 bases between. The CDR3 bases are TGTGCCAGCAGTTCCCACAGGGAAGGAAAGCCCCAGCATTTT. It specifies CASSSHREGKPQHF.